This T cell receptor beta chain was documented in a study of beta chain features in type 1 diabetes. After removal of 5 bases from V and 4 bases from J, the junction contained 4 bases not matched to a gene. Germline V CDR1 and CDR2: SGHVS, FQNEAQ. The CDR3 runs to 14 residues. This clone was seen more than once but under ten times. The authors reverse transcribed all of the isolated RNA, so sequencing captured expressed TCRB transcripts. Repertoires were generated with immunoSEQ multiplex PCR, while TCRdb's copy carries only in-frame clones and drops some. The sample lists 400,000 to 450,000 clones, over 11% occurring once.

This sequence originates from a man aged 25-40 years in good health. Material for sequencing was naive CD4+ T cells from blood. The V gene is TRBV7-8, the J gene TRBJ1-4, with 7 bases lining up with TRBD1. The CDR3 sequence is CASSPGTVNEKLFF. CDR3 DNA: TGTGCCAGCAGCCCAGGGACAGTTAATGAAAAACTGTTTTTT. The full variable domain, completed using reference TRBV7-8 and TRBJ1-4, is GAGVSQSPRYKVAKRGQDVALRCDPISGHVSLFWYQQALGQGPEFLTYFQNEAQLDKSGLPSDRFFAERPEGSVSTLKIQRTQQEDSAVYLCASSPGTVNEKLFFGSGTQLSVL.